This entry is about one T cell receptor (beta chain). Its antigen is still unknown. Within one base of it there is no much larger clone, and no base qualities were kept. For this chain, trimming is 2 bases at the V end and 7 bases at the J end, and the number of junction bases without a gene match is 7. Based on the germline V gene, the CDR1 and CDR2 sequences are LGHNA and YSLEER. The cysteine opens and the phenylalanine closes a CDR3 of 15 amino acids. The sequence is cut down to CDR3 DNA, 45 bases in frame from base 1. This entry belongs to a study of shared T cell receptors in the human thymus (dated by TCRdb to 2020 to 2023). For the study in its entirety: The study investigated the way shared, self-reactive T-cell receptor alpha chains are produced in the human thymus.

The library was prepared using the immunoSEQ multiplex PCR assay. TCRdb stores this immuneACCESS table with in-frame sequences only. Part of the clones is absent; in the studies checked, under half of the shortfall reflects unresolved V genes, and no reason is known for the rest. Within this sample are 650,000 to 950,000 clones, with 80% to 90% of them counted one time only. Under 0.012% of the sample rests with the top ten. These same records also appear under a second study, on human thymus T cells. That second publication adds: Immunologically healthy infants undergoing open corrective cardiac surgery for congenital heart defects in Finland were used as donors. Thymus tissue was collected as surgical resects that were removed during corrective cardiac surgery. V and J gene segment usage appeared biased in both thymic and peripheral blood repertoires. The related research found that thymic TCR repertoires overlapped highly between unrelated individuals. The study used under 10 infant thymus samples plus four related peripheral blood samples to characterize TCR alpha and beta repertoires. The infant donors were about 6 to 244 days old, and the cohort included several males and two females. After being mechanically released from the tissue, thymocytes were kept at -70 degrees C in pellets of roughly 10-33 million cells. A QIAsymphony instrument was used to extract genomic DNA from the frozen cell pellets. TCRB and TCRAD loci were amplified from a standardized quantity of quality-controlled genomic DNA using the immunoSEQ multiplex PCR assay. Amplicons spanned the V(D)J region at a length sufficient to cover the CDR3 and identify V and J genes. The amplicons were sequenced on an Illumina platform via the commercial immunoSEQ service. Primer bias and sequencing errors were corrected as previously described, and TCRAD and TCRB definitions were based on the IMGT database. immunoSEQ Analyzer 3.0 and VDJTools were used for repertoire analysis, which covered basic statistics, V/J segment usage, diversity estimates, rarefaction and pairwise overlap. Chao1, ChaoE, Efron-Thisted, Shannon and inverse Simpson indices were used to estimate diversity, which was also estimated on datasets down-sampled to the smallest sample. Repertoire overlap was determined by strict matching of CDR3 nucleotide sequence, V gene and J gene, and Jaccard-based multidimensional scaling clustering was applied. On average, thymus samples yielded about 730,000 unique TCRB clonotypes, whereas blood samples yielded about 84,000.

The chain is made from TRBV4-3 and TRBJ2-1, with 8 bases matching TRBD1. The sequencing input was thymocytes. The TCR originated in a girl less than two years old with a congenital heart defect. Donor details come from another sample of the same person, matched by shared clones. The CDR3 protein: CASSQLGQGGNEQFF. The DNA reads TGCGCCAGCAGCCAACTTGGACAGGGTGGGAATGAGCAGTTCTTC.